What follows describes a single T cell receptor (beta chain). The specificity of this receptor is unknown. No much larger clone exists at a distance of one base, and base qualities are not known. These data come from a study of STAT3 mutations in large granular lymphocyte leukemia (dated by TCRdb to between 2019 and 2020). Regarding the research as a whole: About half of the T-LGLL patients who underwent longitudinal sequencing carried canonical activating STAT3 mutations. From an initial cohort of some 190 LGL patients, 20 or so representative T-LGLL cases were picked for longitudinal TCRbeta and STAT3 sequencing. As controls within the study, a couple of patients with natural killer LGL leukemia were also sequenced longitudinally. Serial deep sequencing of TCRbeta CDR3 and STAT3 was performed in patients with T-cell large granular lymphocyte leukemia to reconstruct clonal hierarchy and dynamics. Over half of the T-LGLL patients were given one or more immunosuppressive therapy regimens, and around 40% of those treated had a hematologic response. For each patient, sequencing was performed at an average of approximately 4 time points, with a range of 2 to 8 samplings. Results the study describes overall, beyond this receptor: The linking of therapy response to changes in TCR clonal burden was complicated by variable intervals between samplings and differing treatment regimens. The burden of the dominant TCR clone was higher than the STAT3 mutant burden in several patients, which suggests that the STAT3 mutation arose secondarily inside a clone that had already expanded. Because no samples were available when a clone first appeared, clonal expansion had to be inferred from samplings taken at other points. Persisting codominant clonotypes in some patients meant a small but highly pathogenic clone may have been missed. At least one immunodominant TCRbeta clonotype was present in every T-LGLL patient, and multiple immunodominant subclonotypes appeared in about half of the T-LGLL patients. TCR clonotype switching after therapy was observed in about 35% of the 18 patients, and all newly emerging clones were found to be STAT3 wild type.

An Illumina MiSeq was used to sequence the TCRbeta libraries, yielding an average of about 41,000 productive templates per sample. Multiplex PCR amplification was used to generate TCRbeta CDR3 libraries with the immunoSEQ assay. The paper's data handling went like this. Following a previously defined approach, repertoire diversity was calculated, and values close to 0 point to extremely monoclonal samples. TCRdb limited this immuneACCESS table to in-frame rearrangements with V and J called. A share of clones is missing; checked studies link under half to unresolved V genes, and the rest is unexplained. V, J and clone size are those of that table, while D and trimming were read from the DNA. The sample has approximately 9,100 clones on record, roughly 90% of them singletons. Jointly, the top ten make up 60% to 70% of the sample. Spanning cysteine to phenylalanine, the CDR3 consists of 16 amino acids. Kept here is only the CDR3 DNA, which spans 48 bases and is read in frame from base 1. The germline V gene specifies SGHRS as CDR1 and YFSETQ as CDR2. Compared with germline, V lacks 3 bases and J lacks 7 bases; bases without a gene match: 7.

DNA was extracted from blood mononuclear cells, and the same DNA was used for both TCR and STAT3 sequencing. This chain joins TRBV5-1 to TRBJ2-1, with 13 central nucleotides matching TRBD2. The TCR was taken from a man aged 55 to 69 with T-cell large granular lymphocyte leukemia. Some clones in this sample may be carry-over from other donors' samples. The age is the age at diagnosis. Sequenced material: peripheral blood mononuclear cells. The base sequence is TGCGCCAGCAGCTCAGGGACTAGCGGGAATGTGAATGAGCAGTTCTTC. This gives the protein CASSSGTSGNVNEQFF.